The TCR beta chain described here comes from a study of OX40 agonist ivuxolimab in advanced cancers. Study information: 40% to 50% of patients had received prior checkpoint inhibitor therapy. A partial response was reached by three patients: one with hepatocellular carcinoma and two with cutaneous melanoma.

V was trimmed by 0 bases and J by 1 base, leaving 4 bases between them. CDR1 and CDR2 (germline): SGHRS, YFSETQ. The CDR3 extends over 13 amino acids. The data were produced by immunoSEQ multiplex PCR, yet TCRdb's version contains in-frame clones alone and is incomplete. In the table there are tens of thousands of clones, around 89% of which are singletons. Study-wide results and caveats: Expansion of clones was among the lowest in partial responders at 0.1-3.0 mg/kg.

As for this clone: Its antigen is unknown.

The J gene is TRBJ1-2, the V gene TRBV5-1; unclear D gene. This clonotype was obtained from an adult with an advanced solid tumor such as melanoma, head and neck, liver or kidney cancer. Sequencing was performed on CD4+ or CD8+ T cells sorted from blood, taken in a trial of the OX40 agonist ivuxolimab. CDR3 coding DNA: TGCGCCAGCAGCTTGGACAGTAACTATGGCTACACCTTC. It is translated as CASSLDSNYGYTF.